One and the same sample provided the 8 T cell receptor beta chains below, sequenced in a study of T cell changes during pregnancy in multiple sclerosis. Data came from immunoSEQ multiplex PCR; TCRdb stores just in-frame clones and leaves some out. The sample lists 30,000 or so clones, 88% occurring once. Source: CD4+ T cells from peripheral blood mononuclear cells, taken in the first trimester of pregnancy. Receptors were obtained from a female donor in good health, enrolled as a control in a pregnancy study.

This chain joins TRBV6-5 and TRBJ1-1; D gene uncertain. The germline V and J ends were trimmed by 7 bases and 1 base, with 16 bases remaining between them. In germline, CDR1 is MNHEY, CDR2 SVGAGI. The CDR3 spans 15 residues. CDR3 region: CASTTPGVGNTEAFF. In DNA, the CDR3 is TGTGCCAGCACCACTCCCGGGGTTGGGAACACTGAAGCTTTCTTT.

This chain uses TRBV5-6 with TRBJ2-4, with D perhaps matching TRBD2 (7 bases). The CDR3 has 16 residues. Per the germline V gene, CDR1 is SGHDT and CDR2 is YYEEEE. V was clipped by 4 bases and J by 7 bases, with 21 bases between them. CDR3 loop: CASSGTTGFGGNIQYF. The CDR3 coding sequence is TGTGCCAGCAGCGGGACTACAGGGTTTGGTGGGAACATTCAGTACTTC.

The chain joins TRBV11-3 to TRBJ2-3; D call uncertain. The V end lost 1 base, the J end lost 4 bases, and 12 bases lay between the germline ends. The CDR3 contains 15 residues. The germline V gene encodes CDR1 SGHNT and CDR2 YENEEA. CDR3 sequence: CASSLGGDRADTQYF. The CDR3, as DNA: TGTGCCAGCAGCTTAGGAGGAGACCGTGCAGATACGCAGTATTTT. The full variable domain, completed using reference TRBV11-3 and TRBJ2-3, is EAGVVQSPRYKIIEKKQPVAFWCNPISGHNTLYWYLQNLGQGPELLIRYENEEAVDDSQLPKDRFSAERLKGVDSTLKIQPAELGDSAVYLCASSLGGDRADTQYFGPGTRLTVL.

The chain links TRBV19 to TRBJ2-7; tentatively, D is TRBD2 (5 bases). This CDR3 is 15 amino acids long. V was trimmed by 6 bases and J by 3 bases, leaving 18 bases between them. CDR1 LNHDA and CDR2 SQIVND come from the germline V gene (reference sequence). CDR3 bases: TGTGCCAGTAGATTACGGGCACGGGAAGACTACGAGCAGTACTTC. It specifies CASRLRAREDYEQYF.

This chain links TRBV7-9 with TRBJ1-1; no firm D call. Trimming took 3 bases from V and 0 from J, leaving 8 bases between them. Germline V gene sequence: CDR1 SEHNR, CDR2 FQNEAQ (reference sequence). The CDR3 sequence is 14 residues long. The chain's CDR3 is CASSFQALNTEAFF. In DNA, the CDR3 is TGTGCCAGCAGCTTTCAGGCACTGAACACTGAAGCTTTCTTT. Looking up the rest from reference TRBV7-9 and TRBJ1-1 gives the full variable domain: DTGVSQNPRHKITKRGQNVTFRCDPISEHNRLYWYRQTLGQGPEFLTYFQNEAQLEKSRLLSDRFSAERPKGSFSTLEIQRTEQGDSAMYLCASSFQALNTEAFFGQGTRLTVV.

The rearrangement uses TRBV7-8 and TRBJ2-7; 11 bases are shared with TRBD2. After removal of 4 bases from V and 3 bases from J, the junction contained 8 bases not matched to a gene. Germline CDR1 reads SGHVS; CDR2 reads FQNEAQ. The CDR3 spans 16 residues. CDR3 bases: TGTGCCAGCAGCTCACAGCCCCTAGCGGGGGGCTACGAGCAGTACTTC. Its protein is CASSSQPLAGGYEQYF.

CDR3 protein: CASSPVGSGGLTGELFF. CDR3 nucleotide sequence: TGTGCCAGCAGCCCCGTGGGTAGCGGGGGGCTCACCGGGGAGCTGTTTTTT. The chain is built from TRBV5-6 and TRBJ2-2, with 10 bases aligning to TRBD2. Per the germline V gene, CDR1 is SGHDT and CDR2 is YYEEEE. V was clipped by 4 bases and J by 4 bases; unmatched bases: 10. There are 17 residues in the CDR3.

This chain uses TRBV25-1 with TRBJ2-7; tentative D call: TRBD1 (6 bases). Trimming stripped 6 bases from V and 3 bases from J, with 9 bases between. This CDR3 region has 12 residues. Germline lookup yields CDR1 MGHDK and CDR2 SYGVNS. In nucleotides, the CDR3 is TGTGCCAGCAGGGAGGACAGCTACGAGCAGTACTTC. It yields the protein CASREDSYEQYF.